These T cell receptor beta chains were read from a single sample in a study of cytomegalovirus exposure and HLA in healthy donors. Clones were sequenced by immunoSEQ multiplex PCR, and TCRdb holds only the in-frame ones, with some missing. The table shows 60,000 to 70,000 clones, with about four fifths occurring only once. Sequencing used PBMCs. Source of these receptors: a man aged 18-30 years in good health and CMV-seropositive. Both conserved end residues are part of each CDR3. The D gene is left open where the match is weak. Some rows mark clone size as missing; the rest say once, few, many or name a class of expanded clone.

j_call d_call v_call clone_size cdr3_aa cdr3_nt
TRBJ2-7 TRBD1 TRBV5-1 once CASSAGTGWDEQYF TGCGCCAGCAGCGCCGGGACAGGGTGGGACGAGCAGTACTTC
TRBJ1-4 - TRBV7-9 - CASSLDTGSEKLFF TGTGCCAGCAGCTTAGATACAGGGAGTGAAAAACTGTTTTTT
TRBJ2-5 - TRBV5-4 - CASSLFGETQYF TGTGCCAGCAGCTTGTTCGGGGAGACCCAGTACTTC
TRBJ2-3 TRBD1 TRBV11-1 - CASSYGTGPSNTQYF TGTGCCAGCAGCTACGGGACAGGTCCCTCCAATACGCAGTATTTT
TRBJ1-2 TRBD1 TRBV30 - CAWSRQGVYTF TGTGCCTGGAGTCGACAGGGAGTCTACACCTTC
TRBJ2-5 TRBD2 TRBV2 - CASSVPLAGVEETQYF TGTGCCAGCAGTGTTCCACTAGCGGGGGTAGAAGAGACCCAGTACTTC
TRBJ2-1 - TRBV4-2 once CASSQAEISYNEQFF TGTGCCAGCAGCCAAGCCGAGATCTCCTACAATGAGCAGTTCTTC
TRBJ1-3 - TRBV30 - CAWASGSGNTIYF TGTGCCTGGGCTTCGGGTTCTGGAAACACCATATATTTT
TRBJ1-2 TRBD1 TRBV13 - CASSPGQGYYGYTF TGTGCCAGCAGCCCCGGACAGGGGTATTATGGCTACACCTTC
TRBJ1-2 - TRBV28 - CASNRPALEGGYTF TGTGCCAGCAATCGACCAGCTTTGGAGGGTGGCTACACCTTC
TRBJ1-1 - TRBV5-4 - CASSDSIGRDTEAFF TGTGCCAGCAGCGACTCTATTGGGCGGGACACTGAAGCTTTCTTT
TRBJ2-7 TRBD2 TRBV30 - CASAPGLRYEQYF TGTGCCTCCGCCCCGGGACTACGGTACGAGCAGTACTTC
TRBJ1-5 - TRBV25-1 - CASSGDNQPQHF TGTGCCAGCAGTGGCGACAATCAGCCCCAGCATTTT
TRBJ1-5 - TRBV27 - CASSLGTNQPQHF TGTGCCAGCAGTTTAGGCACCAATCAGCCCCAGCATTTT
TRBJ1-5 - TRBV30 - CAWSMGQFNQPQHF TGTGCCTGGAGCATGGGACAATTCAATCAGCCCCAGCATTTT
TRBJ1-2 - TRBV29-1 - CSVGGVYGYTF TGCAGCGTCGGGGGGGTGTATGGCTACACCTTC
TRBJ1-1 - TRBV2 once CASREGLATEAFF TGTGCCAGCAGGGAGGGTCTTGCCACTGAAGCTTTCTTT
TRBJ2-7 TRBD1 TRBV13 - CASSPRQGSEQYF TGTGCCAGCAGCCCCCGACAGGGCTCCGAGCAGTACTTC
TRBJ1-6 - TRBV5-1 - CASSLEEGSYNSPLHF TGCGCCAGCAGCTTGGAGGAGGGATCCTATAATTCACCCCTCCACTTT
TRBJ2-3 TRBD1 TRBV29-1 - CSAFGQGWVTDTQYF TGCAGCGCTTTCGGACAGGGGTGGGTCACAGATACGCAGTATTTT
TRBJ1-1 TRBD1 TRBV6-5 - CASIWDRGLNTEAFF TGTGCCAGCATCTGGGACAGGGGGCTGAACACTGAAGCTTTCTTT
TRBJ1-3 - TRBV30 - CAWSLTVAGNTIYF TGTGCCTGGAGTCTCACAGTGGCTGGAAACACCATATATTTT
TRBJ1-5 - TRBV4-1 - CASSLNGDNSNQPQHF TGCGCCAGCAGCCTAAACGGAGATAATAGCAATCAGCCCCAGCATTTT
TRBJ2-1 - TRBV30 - CAWNRGRAGNEQFF TGTGCCTGGAACAGGGGGAGGGCAGGGAATGAGCAGTTCTTC
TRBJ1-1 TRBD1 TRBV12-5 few CASGGQGRQTEAFF TGTGCTAGTGGTGGACAGGGGCGCCAAACTGAAGCTTTCTTT
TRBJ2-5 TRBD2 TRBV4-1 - CASSHSAAGDQETQYF TGCGCCAGCAGCCATTCGGCAGCGGGAGATCAAGAGACCCAGTACTTC
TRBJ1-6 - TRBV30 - CAWSVAVANSPLHF TGTGCCTGGAGTGTGGCCGTTGCTAATTCACCCCTCCACTTT
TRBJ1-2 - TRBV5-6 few CASSTDTAGWLNGYTF TGTGCCAGCAGCACCGACACGGCGGGTTGGTTAAATGGCTACACCTTC
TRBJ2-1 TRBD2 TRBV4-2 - CASSHAGTSGRNEQFF TGTGCCAGCAGCCACGCCGGGACTAGCGGGCGAAATGAGCAGTTCTTC
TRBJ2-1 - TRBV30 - CAWTTLNEQFF TGTGCCTGGACTACTCTCAATGAGCAGTTCTTC
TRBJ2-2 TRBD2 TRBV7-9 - CASSKGLAGGPNTGELFF TGTGCCAGCAGCAAAGGACTAGCGGGAGGACCGAACACCGGGGAGCTGTTTTTT
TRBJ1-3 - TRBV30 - CAWSNSNTIYF TGTGCCTGGAGTAACTCTAACACCATATATTTT
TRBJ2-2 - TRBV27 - CASSLRTGELFF TGTGCCAGCAGTTTGCGCACCGGGGAGCTGTTTTTT
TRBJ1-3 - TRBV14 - CASSQVANSGNTIYF TGTGCCAGCAGCCAAGTCGCGAACTCTGGAAACACCATATATTTT
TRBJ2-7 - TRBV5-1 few CASSLDQGTHEQYF TGCGCCAGCAGCTTGGATCAGGGGACCCACGAGCAGTACTTC
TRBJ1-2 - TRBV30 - CAWSVLGAVGYTF TGTGCCTGGAGTGTACTGGGGGCTGTCGGCTACACCTTC
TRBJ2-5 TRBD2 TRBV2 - CASSWTSGTQETQYF TGTGCCAGCAGTTGGACTAGCGGTACACAAGAGACCCAGTACTTC
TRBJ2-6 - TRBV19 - CASGHGIGANVLTF TGTGCCAGTGGACATGGAATAGGGGCCAACGTCCTGACTTTC
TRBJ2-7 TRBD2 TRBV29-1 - CSVVLAGGGYEQYF TGCAGCGTTGTTCTAGCGGGGGGCGGGTACGAGCAGTACTTC
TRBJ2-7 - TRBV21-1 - CASSKAGGESVEQYF TGTGCCAGCAGCAAAGCAGGGGGCGAGAGTGTCGAGCAGTACTTC
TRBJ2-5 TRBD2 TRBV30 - CATSRHAGLAGGETQYF TGTGCCACCTCACGACATGCGGGGCTAGCGGGAGGGGAGACCCAGTACTTC
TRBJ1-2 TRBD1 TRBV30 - CAFWDRGYYGYTF TGTGCCTTCTGGGACAGGGGTTATTATGGCTACACCTTC
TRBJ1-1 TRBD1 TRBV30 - CAWSGQGWTEAFF TGTGCCTGGAGTGGACAGGGCTGGACTGAAGCTTTCTTT
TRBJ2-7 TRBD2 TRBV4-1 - CASTQGSGSYDEQYF TGCGCCAGCACCCAAGGAAGCGGGAGTTATGATGAGCAGTACTTC
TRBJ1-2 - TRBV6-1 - CASGRAANYGYTF TGTGCCAGTGGCAGGGCAGCTAACTATGGCTACACCTTC
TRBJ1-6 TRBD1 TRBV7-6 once CASSPTGTANSPLHF TGTGCCAGCAGCCCGACCGGGACAGCAAATTCACCCCTCCACTTT
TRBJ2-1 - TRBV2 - CASSEAVAGNEQFF TGTGCCAGCAGTGAAGCCGTCGCGGGGAATGAGCAGTTCTTC
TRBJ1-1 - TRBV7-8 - CASSRQTNTEAFF TGTGCCAGCAGCAGACAGACGAACACTGAAGCTTTCTTT
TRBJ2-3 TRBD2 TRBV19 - CASSGLAGADTQYF TGTGCCAGTAGTGGACTAGCGGGAGCAGATACGCAGTATTTT
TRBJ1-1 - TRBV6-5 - CASSWQGFANTEAFF TGTGCCAGCAGTTGGCAGGGTTTTGCGAACACTGAAGCTTTCTTT
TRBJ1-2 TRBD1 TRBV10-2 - CASSLGQGALGYTF TGCGCCAGCAGTCTAGGACAGGGGGCGCTTGGCTACACCTTC
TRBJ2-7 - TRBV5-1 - CASSLRSGSYEQYF TGCGCCAGCAGCTTGCGGTCGGGCTCCTACGAGCAGTACTTC
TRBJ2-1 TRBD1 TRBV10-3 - CAISGQGLSNEQFF TGTGCCATCAGCGGACAGGGGCTTTCTAATGAGCAGTTCTTC